This T cell receptor beta chain was captured in a study of blood T cell repertoires in COVID-19. Study background: The United States, Italy and Spain provided the acute and convalescent COVID-19 samples. Nucleic acid was either cDNA or gDNA, and it came from T cells, B-cell-depleted T cells, or PBMCs.

In the authors' workflow: Scientists estimated how many nucleated cells there were by amplifying reference gene primers. The table came from immunoSEQ multiplex PCR; TCRdb's copy has only in-frame clones and leaves some out. V, J and clone size reflect that table, while D and trimming were determined from the DNA. The sample shows around 270,000 clones, around nine tenths of them seen only once. CDR3 length: 14 amino acids. V was clipped by 8 bases and J by 4 bases, with 17 bases between them. Germline V CDR1 and CDR2: MNHNY, SVGAGI (reference sequence). The sequenced sample was peripheral blood. The TCR was taken from a man aged 25-45 years with active or convalescent COVID-19. The V and J genes are TRBV6-6 and TRBJ1-1; D is unresolved. CDR3 region: CASVSGERATEAFF. The DNA of the CDR3 is TGTGCCAGCGTGTCCGGAGAACGAGCCACTGAAGCTTTCTTT.